The 26 T cell receptor beta chains below come from one sample, sequenced in a study of T cells in women clearing cervical HPV infection. Using immunoSEQ multiplex PCR, the repertoire was profiled, and TCRdb retains in-frame clones only, with some absent. In all, the sample yields about 33,000 clones. What was sequenced was blood buffy coat. The receptors were gathered from a woman aged 18 to 75 with a cervical HPV16 infection that either progressed to CIN3+ or cleared (not recorded which).

Notes on this clone: The CDR3 goes on 3 residues after the read ends, and that part is filled in from the germline J gene. The V gene is TRBV7-9, the J gene TRBJ2-7, with D perhaps matching TRBD2 (6 bases). Trimming removed 5 bases from V and 5 bases from J, with 16 bases in between. Germline loops: CDR1 SEHNR, CDR2 FQNEAQ (reference sequence). This CDR3 spans 14 amino acids. The CDR3 sequence: CASSPGLRSHEQYF. Partial CDR3 DNA: TGTGCCAGCAGCCCGGGACTTCGAAGCCACGAG. The whole variable domain, remainder taken from reference TRBV7-9 and TRBJ2-7, is DTGVSQNPRHKITKRGQNVTFRCDPISEHNRLYWYRQTLGQGPEFLTYFQNEAQLEKSRLLSDRFSAERPKGSFSTLEIQRTEQGDSAMYLCASSPGLRSHEQYFGPGTRLTVT.

Note on this clone: The read falls 3 residues short of the CDR3 end, and the missing part is taken from the germline J gene. In the same sample, other DNA sequences code for this CDR3. The chain couples TRBV11-2 to TRBJ1-3, with D perhaps matching TRBD1 (5 bases). This CDR3 contains 15 residues. Per germline, CDR1 SGHAT and CDR2 FQNNGV. The V gene lost 5 bases and the J gene lost 0 bases, with 11 bases spanning the gap. The sequenced part of the CDR3 DNA is TGTGCCAGCAGCCCTAGCGGGGGCTCTGGAAACACC. Protein: CASSPSGGSGNT. The full CDR3 is CASSPSGGSGNTIYF.

As regards this clone: Sequencing ends 3 residues short of the CDR3 end; the germline J gene provides the rest. This chain uses TRBV2 with TRBJ2-2; TRBD1 matches 10 bases. This CDR3 region has 18 residues. Germline values: CDR1 SNHLY, CDR2 FYNNEI. The CDR3 loop reads CASLPGTGVSSGANVLFF. CDR3 bases read: TGTGCCAGCCTACCCGGGACAGGGGTTTCCTCTGGGGCCAACGTG.

On this clone itself: Read sequence stops 3 residues before the CDR3 end, and the germline J gene provides the missing end. The chain couples TRBV7-2 to TRBJ2-4, with D maybe TRBD1 (7 bases). CDR1 is SGHTA, CDR2 FQGNSA, per germline. This CDR3 is built from 13 residues. CDR3 residues: CASSSQGRDGQYF. The covered CDR3 bases are TGTGCCAGCAGCTCACAGGGGCGGGATGGT.

Of note for this clone: The missing CDR3 end, 3 residues past where the read stops, is filled in from the germline J gene. The genes are TRBV30 and TRBJ1-1; D might be TRBD1 (5 bases). Trimming shortened V by 2 bases and J by 1 base, and 8 bases separated the two germline ends. CDR3 length: 13 residues. Germline-derived CDR1 and CDR2 are GTSNPN and SVGIG (reference sequence). The covered CDR3 bases are TGTGCCTGGAGTCCCCAGGGGAACACTGAA. This translates into CAWSPQGNTE. The full CDR3 protein reads CAWSPQGNTEAFF.

Regarding this clone: With the read ending 3 residues before the CDR3 end, the germline J gene is used to fill in that end. The chain recombines TRBV7-9 with TRBJ1-2; unclear D gene. CDR1 and CDR2 (germline): SEHNR, FQNEAQ (reference sequence). This CDR3 is built from 15 residues. The sequenced CDR3 bases are TGTGCCAGCAGCTTAGGAGTAGCGGGTAGCGACGGG. This encodes CASSLGVAGSDG. The whole CDR3 is CASSLGVAGSDGYTF. The complete variable domain, with remaining parts taken from reference TRBV7-9 and TRBJ1-2, reads DTGVSQNPRHKITKRGQNVTFRCDPISEHNRLYWYRQTLGQGPEFLTYFQNEAQLEKSRLLSDRFSAERPKGSFSTLEIQRTEQGDSAMYLCASSLGVAGSDGYTFGSGTRLTVV.

About this clone itself: With the read ending 3 residues before the CDR3 end, the germline J gene is used to fill in that end. The genes are TRBV10-3 and TRBJ2-3; 7 nucleotides line up with TRBD1. The CDR3 sequence is 14 residues long. V dropped 6 bases and J dropped 1; count of bases not matched to a gene: 4. Germline loops: CDR1 ENHRY, CDR2 SYGVKD. The CDR3 bases that were read are TGTGCCATCAGCCGGGACAGTCGCACAGATACG. Encoded protein: CAISRDSRTDT. The complete CDR3 reads CAISRDSRTDTQYF.

Notes on this clone: Read sequence stops 3 residues before the CDR3 end, and the germline J gene provides the missing end. This chain links TRBV6-7 with TRBJ1-2; D gene uncertain. TRBV6-7 is reported as an ORF; its role is uncertain. This CDR3 is built from 14 residues. The sequenced part of the CDR3 DNA is TGTGCCAGCAGTCTTCGCGGGGTCTCCTACGAC. Encoded protein: CASSLRGVSYD. The entire CDR3 protein is CASSLRGVSYDYTF.

About this clone: The CDR3 goes on 3 residues after the read ends, and that part is filled in from the germline J gene. J is TRBJ2-1 and V is TRBV20-1; 14 bases map to TRBD2. Trimming removed 4 bases from V and 0 bases from J; junction bases left unmatched: 8. The V gene's germline CDR1 is DFQATT and CDR2 SNEGSKA (reference sequence). The CDR3 runs to 18 residues. The sequenced CDR3 bases are TGCAGTGCTACTTCGCCGGGACTAGCGGGGGACTCCTACAATGAG. This sequence encodes CSATSPGLAGDSYNE. The whole CDR3 reads CSATSPGLAGDSYNEQFF.

With regard to this clone: Sequencing ends 3 residues short of the CDR3 end; the germline J gene provides the rest. The rearrangement uses TRBV5-1 and TRBJ2-3; D is ambiguous. The CDR3 loop spans 15 amino acids. Trimming stripped 1 base from V and 3 bases from J, with 12 bases between. Germline CDR1 reads SGHRS; CDR2 reads YFSETQ. CDR3 in amino acids: CASSLWAGKTDTQYF. Partial CDR3 DNA: TGCGCCAGCAGCTTGTGGGCAGGAAAAACAGATACG.

Turning to this clone: The read finishes 3 residues shy of the CDR3 end, and the germline J gene is used to complete it. This chain links TRBV28 with TRBJ1-5; D unresolved. CDR3 size: 16 residues. Germline V gene sequence: CDR1 MDHEN, CDR2 SYDVKM. Trimming removed 2 bases at V and 0 bases at J, with 11 bases between. The sequenced CDR3 bases are TGTGCCAGCAGTTTAGCGGCGGACTTTAGCAATCAGCCC. Protein product: CASSLAADFSNQP. The complete CDR3 reads CASSLAADFSNQPQHF.

As for this clone: Sequencing ends 3 residues short of the CDR3 end; the germline J gene provides the rest. V gene TRBV20-1 combines with J gene TRBJ2-7, with 8 bases lining up with TRBD1. Trimming took 0 bases from V and 2 from J; bases not matched to a gene: 3. Germline CDR1 DFQATT, CDR2 SNEGSKA (reference sequence). The CDR3 totals 14 residues. The CDR3 sequence: CSARDRTGTYEQYF. Partial CDR3 DNA: TGCAGTGCTAGAGACAGGACAGGGACCTACGAG.

On this clone itself: The read ends 3 residues early relative to the CDR3; the germline J gene fills the gap. The chain employs TRBV19 and TRBJ2-7, with a weak D call TRBD1 (5 bases). V shed 6 bases and J shed 5 bases, with 17 bases lying between them. Germline V lookup: CDR1 LNHDA, CDR2 SQIVND (reference sequence). This CDR3 contains 14 residues. The covered CDR3 bases are TGTGCCAGTAGCGTACAGGCCAATGGGCACGAG. Translation gives CASSVQANGHE. The whole CDR3 protein reads CASSVQANGHEQYF.

As for this clone: The read is 3 residues too short to cover the CDR3 end, so that end is filled in from the germline J gene. The chain employs TRBV9 and TRBJ1-4; 7 bases match TRBD1. Trimming at V came to 4 bases and at J to 2 bases, leaving 2 bases not matched to a gene. This CDR3 region has 14 residues. Germline CDR1 reads SGDLS; CDR2 reads YYNGEE. The CDR3 sequence is CASSRTGTNEKLFF. The CDR3 bases that were read are TGTGCCAGCAGCCGGACAGGTACTAATGAAAAA.

In regard to this clone: The read ends 3 residues shy of where the CDR3 ends; the end is completed using the germline J gene. The V call is TRBV4-2, the J call TRBJ2-1, with 7 bases identical to TRBD2. V lost 0 bases to trimming and J lost 3 bases; unmatched junction nucleotides: 2. Germline CDR1 reads LGHNA; CDR2 reads YNFKEQ. CDR3 size: 15 residues. The part of the CDR3 DNA that was read is TGTGCCAGCAGCCAAGATAAGCGGGGCTACAATGAG. This codes for CASSQDKRGYNE. The whole CDR3 region reads CASSQDKRGYNEQFF.

Notes on this clone: The sequence runs out 3 residues before the end of the CDR3; the remainder is reconstructed from the germline J gene. The chain carries TRBV15 and TRBJ2-7; D is possibly TRBD2 (5 bases). Looked up from germline, CDR1 is LNHNV and CDR2 is YYDKDF (reference sequence). The CDR3 sequence is 14 residues long. Trimming left V 0 bases short and J 2 bases short, with 8 bases between. The CDR3 spells CATSRDNGAYEQYF. CDR3 DNA (partial): TGTGCCACCAGCAGAGATAACGGGGCCTACGAG. Using reference TRBV15 and TRBJ2-7 for the parts outside the CDR3, the full variable domain is DAMVIQNPRYQVTQFGKPVTLSCSQTLNHNVMYWYQQKSSQAPKLLFHYYDKDFNNEADTPDNFQSRRPNTSFCFLDIRSPGLGDTAMYLCATSRDNGAYEQYFGPGTRLTVT.

Worth noting for this clone: The observed sequence ends 3 residues before the CDR3 terminus, with the missing tail filled in from the germline J gene. The chain employs TRBV23-1 and TRBJ1-2, with 7 nucleotides matching TRBD1. TRBV23-1 counts as an open reading frame of uncertain function. V was clipped by 9 bases and J by 6 bases; unmatched bases: 13. The CDR3 is 14 residues long. The CDR3 reads CARSPRQGWHGYTF. The CDR3 DNA, read in part, is TGCGCCAGGTCCCCGAGACAGGGATGGCATGGC.

On this clone itself: The missing CDR3 end, 3 residues past where the read stops, is filled in from the germline J gene. The V gene is TRBV13, the J gene TRBJ2-5; TRBD2 matches at 12 bases. V lost 3 bases and J lost 2; bases outside the gene matches: 4. The germline V gene has CDR1 PRHDT and CDR2 FYEKMQ (reference sequence). This CDR3 has 16 residues. CDR3 DNA, as far as it was read: TGTGCCAGCAGCTTGGACGGGACTAGCGGGCAAGAGACC. Protein product: CASSLDGTSGQET. The whole CDR3 protein reads CASSLDGTSGQETQYF.

Remarks on this clone: One junction end does not reproduce the germline sequence, and a read error may be involved. The CDR3 extends 3 residues past the end of the read, so its final part is completed from the germline J gene. This sequence joins TRBV29-1 and TRBJ1-1, with D possibly TRBD1 on 6 matching bases. The CDR3 contains 14 residues. Germline assignment: CDR1 SQVTM and CDR2 ANQGSEA. Incomplete CDR3 DNA: TGCAGCGGTGAAATACAGGGTTTGGACACTGAA. Translated: CSGEIQGLDTE. The CDR3 reads in full as CSGEIQGLDTEAFF.

As to this clone: The read ends 3 residues before the CDR3 terminus; that terminus is restored from the germline J gene. This chain joins TRBV29-1 and TRBJ1-5; 7 nucleotides agree with TRBD1. J lost 4 bases, V lost 6 bases, and 3 bases had no gene match. The germline CDR1 and CDR2 sequences are SQVTM and ANQGSEA. The CDR3 has 12 residues. The covered CDR3 bases are TGCAGCGTCCGACAGGGTAATCAGCCC. Translated, it gives CSVRQGNQP. The whole CDR3 sequence reads CSVRQGNQPQHF.

As to this clone: The read ends 3 residues before the CDR3 terminus; that terminus is restored from the germline J gene. The V and J genes are TRBV20-1 and TRBJ1-1, with a possible D match to TRBD1 (5 bases). The CDR3 totals 10 residues. Germline values: CDR1 DFQATT, CDR2 SNEGSKA (reference sequence). CDR3 in amino acids: CSAADIGAFF. Incomplete CDR3 DNA: TGCAGTGCTGCGGACATTGGA.

Turning to this clone: The read gets to within 3 residues of the CDR3 end, and the germline J gene fills in the rest. At the DNA level, this CDR3 is encoded by other sequences in the same sample as well. This chain uses TRBV19 with TRBJ1-3; tentatively, D is TRBD1 (6 bases). Germline CDR1 is LNHDA and CDR2 is SQIVND (reference sequence). V was pared by 3 bases and J by 7 bases, with 16 bases between. This CDR3 has 15 residues. Incomplete CDR3 DNA: TGTGCCAGTAGTATCGATTCAGGGGAATCGAACACC. Amino acids: CASSIDSGESNT. The whole CDR3 sequence reads CASSIDSGESNTIYF.

Details on this clone: With the read ending 3 residues before the CDR3 end, the germline J gene is used to fill in that end. The V call is TRBV2, the J call TRBJ1-2, with TRBD1 matching over 9 bases. V was pared by 6 bases and J by 2 bases, with 4 bases of the junction left unmatched. The CDR3 contains 14 residues. Germline V CDR1 and CDR2: SNHLY, FYNNEI. Here the CDR3 reads CASRPGQGNYGYTF. CDR3 DNA, as far as it was read: TGTGCCAGCAGACCGGGACAGGGAAACTATGGC.

To note about this clone: The missing CDR3 end, 3 residues past where the read stops, is filled in from the germline J gene. The rearrangement uses TRBV7-8 and TRBJ1-1, with 10 positions matching TRBD1. CDR3 length: 14 amino acids. After removal of 4 bases from V and 6 bases from J, the junction contained 5 bases not matched to a gene. Germline CDR1 is SGHVS and CDR2 is FQNEAQ. CDR3 DNA, as far as it was read: TGTGCCAGCAGCTGGGACAGGGGATCGCCTGAA. Protein sequence: CASSWDRGSPE. The CDR3 reads in full as CASSWDRGSPEAFF.

CDR3 loop: CAWWGQEGTEAFF. The CDR3 bases that were read are TGTGCCTGGTGGGGACAGGAGGGCACTGAA. This sequence joins TRBV30 and TRBJ1-1; 8 bases fit TRBD1. Coverage ceases 3 residues before the CDR3 finishes, and the germline J gene fills in the end. Germline V gene sequence: CDR1 GTSNPN, CDR2 SVGIG (reference sequence). This CDR3 has 13 amino acids. With 5 bases clipped from V and 4 bases from J, the junction kept 6 bases outside the gene matches.

Notes on this clone: The read finishes 3 residues shy of the CDR3 end, and the germline J gene is used to complete it. V and J are TRBV5-1 and TRBJ2-2; tentatively, D is TRBD1 (5 bases). This CDR3 contains 14 residues. Germline assignment: CDR1 SGHRS and CDR2 YFSETQ. V was cut by 7 bases and J by 2 bases, with 12 bases left in between. The CDR3: CASGDRSNTGELFF. CDR3 DNA (partial): TGCGCCAGCGGTGACAGATCAAACACCGGGGAG.